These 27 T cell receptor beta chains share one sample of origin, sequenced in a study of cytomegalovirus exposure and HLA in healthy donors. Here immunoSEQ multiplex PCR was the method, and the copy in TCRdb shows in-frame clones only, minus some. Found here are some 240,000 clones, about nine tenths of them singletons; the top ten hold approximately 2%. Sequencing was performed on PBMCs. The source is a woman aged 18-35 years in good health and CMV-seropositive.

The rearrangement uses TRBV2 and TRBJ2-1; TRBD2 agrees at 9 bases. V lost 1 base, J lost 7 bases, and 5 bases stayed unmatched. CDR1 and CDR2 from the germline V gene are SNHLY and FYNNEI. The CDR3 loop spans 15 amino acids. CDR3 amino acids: CASSEEAGGPNEQFF. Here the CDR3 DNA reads TGTGCCAGCAGTGAAGAAGCGGGAGGCCCAAATGAGCAGTTCTTC.

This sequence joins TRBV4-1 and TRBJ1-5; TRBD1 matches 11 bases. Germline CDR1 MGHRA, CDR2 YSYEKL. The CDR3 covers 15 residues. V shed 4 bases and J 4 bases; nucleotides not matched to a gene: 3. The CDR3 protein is CASSPRDRGNQPQHF. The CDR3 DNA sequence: TGCGCCAGCAGCCCCCGGGACAGGGGGAATCAGCCCCAGCATTTT.

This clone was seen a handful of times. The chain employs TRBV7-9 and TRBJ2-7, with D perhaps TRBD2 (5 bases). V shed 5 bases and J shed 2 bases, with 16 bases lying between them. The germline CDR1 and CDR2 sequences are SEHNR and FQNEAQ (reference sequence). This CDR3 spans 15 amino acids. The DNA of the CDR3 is TGTGCCAGCAGCCCCGTCGGTAGCGTACCCTACGAGCAGTACTTC. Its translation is CASSPVGSVPYEQYF. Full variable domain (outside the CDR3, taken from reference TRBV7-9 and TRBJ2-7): DTGVSQNPRHKITKRGQNVTFRCDPISEHNRLYWYRQTLGQGPEFLTYFQNEAQLEKSRLLSDRFSAERPKGSFSTLEIQRTEQGDSAMYLCASSPVGSVPYEQYFGPGTRLTVT.

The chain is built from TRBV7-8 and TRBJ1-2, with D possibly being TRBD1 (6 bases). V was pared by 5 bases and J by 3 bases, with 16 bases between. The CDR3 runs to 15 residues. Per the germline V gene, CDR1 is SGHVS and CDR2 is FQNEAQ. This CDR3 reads CASSPSPKGDYGYTF. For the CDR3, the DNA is TGTGCCAGCAGCCCCTCCCCTAAGGGGGACTATGGCTACACCTTC.

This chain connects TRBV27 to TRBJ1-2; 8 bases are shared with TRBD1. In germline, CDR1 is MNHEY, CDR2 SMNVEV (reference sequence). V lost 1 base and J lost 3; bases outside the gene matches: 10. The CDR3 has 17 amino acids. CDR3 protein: CASSLWGPGGVDYGYTF. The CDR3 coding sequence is TGTGCCAGCAGTTTATGGGGTCCAGGGGGCGTCGACTATGGCTACACCTTC.

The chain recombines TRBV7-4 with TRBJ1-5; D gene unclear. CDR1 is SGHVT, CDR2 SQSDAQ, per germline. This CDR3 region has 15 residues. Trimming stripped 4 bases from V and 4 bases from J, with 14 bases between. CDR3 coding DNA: TGTGCCAGCAGCTACGGAGGGAATAAGAATCAGCCCCAGCATTTT. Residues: CASSYGGNKNQPQHF.

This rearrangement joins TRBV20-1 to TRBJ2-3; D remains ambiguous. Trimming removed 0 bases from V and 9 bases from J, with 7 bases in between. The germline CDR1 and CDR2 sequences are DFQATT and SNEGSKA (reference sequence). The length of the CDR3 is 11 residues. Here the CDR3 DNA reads TGCAGTGCTAGAGAAGCGTTGACGCAGTATTTT. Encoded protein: CSAREALTQYF.

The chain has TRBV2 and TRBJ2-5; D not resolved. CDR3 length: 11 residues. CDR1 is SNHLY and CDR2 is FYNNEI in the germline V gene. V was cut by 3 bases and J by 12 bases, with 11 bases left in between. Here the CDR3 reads CASSEEQKEYF. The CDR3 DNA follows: TGTGCCAGCAGTGAGGAACAGAAAGAGTACTTC.

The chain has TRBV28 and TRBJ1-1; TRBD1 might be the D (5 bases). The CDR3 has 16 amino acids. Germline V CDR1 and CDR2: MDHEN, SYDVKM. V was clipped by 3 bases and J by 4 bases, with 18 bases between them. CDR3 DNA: TGTGCCAGCAGTTTGCCGCCCGGGACCGGGAGCACTGAAGCTTTCTTT. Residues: CASSLPPGTGSTEAFF.

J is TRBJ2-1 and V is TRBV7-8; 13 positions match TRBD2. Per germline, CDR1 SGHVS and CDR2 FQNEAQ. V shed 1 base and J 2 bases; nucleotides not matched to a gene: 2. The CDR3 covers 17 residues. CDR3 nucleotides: TGTGCCAGCAGCTTAGACGGACTAGCGGGAGCCTACAATGAGCAGTTCTTC. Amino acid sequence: CASSLDGLAGAYNEQFF.

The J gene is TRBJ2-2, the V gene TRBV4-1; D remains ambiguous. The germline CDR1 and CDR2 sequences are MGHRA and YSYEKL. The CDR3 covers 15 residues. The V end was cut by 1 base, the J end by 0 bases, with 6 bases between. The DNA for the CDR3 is TGCGCCAGCAGCCAAGTAACAGCGAACACCGGGGAGCTGTTTTTT. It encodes CASSQVTANTGELFF.

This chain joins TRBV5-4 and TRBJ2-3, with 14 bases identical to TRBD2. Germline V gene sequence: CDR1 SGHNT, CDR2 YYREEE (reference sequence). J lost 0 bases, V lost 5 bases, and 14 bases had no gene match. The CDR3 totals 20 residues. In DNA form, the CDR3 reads TGTGCCAGCAGTCGGGGACTAGCGGGAGAAGGGATTACTAGCACAGATACGCAGTATTTT. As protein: CASSRGLAGEGITSTDTQYF. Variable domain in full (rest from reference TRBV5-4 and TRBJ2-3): ETGVTQSPTHLIKTRGQQVTLRCSSQSGHNTVSWYQQALGQGPQFIFQYYREEENGRGNFPPRFSGLQFPNYSSELNVNALELDDSALYLCASSRGLAGEGITSTDTQYFGPGTRLTVL.

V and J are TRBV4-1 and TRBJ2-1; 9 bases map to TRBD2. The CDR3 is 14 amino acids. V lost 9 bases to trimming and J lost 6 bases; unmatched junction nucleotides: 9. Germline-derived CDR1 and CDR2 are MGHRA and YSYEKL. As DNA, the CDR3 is TGCGCCAGTACTATAGCGGGAGCAAGCAATGAGCAGTTCTTC. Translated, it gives CASTIAGASNEQFF.

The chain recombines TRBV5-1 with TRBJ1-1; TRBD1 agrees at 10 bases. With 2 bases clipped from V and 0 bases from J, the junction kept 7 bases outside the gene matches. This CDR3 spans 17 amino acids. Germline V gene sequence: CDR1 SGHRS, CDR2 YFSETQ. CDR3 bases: TGCGCCAGCAGCTTCGAGGGACAGGGGCCCATGAACACTGAAGCTTTCTTT. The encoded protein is CASSFEGQGPMNTEAFF.

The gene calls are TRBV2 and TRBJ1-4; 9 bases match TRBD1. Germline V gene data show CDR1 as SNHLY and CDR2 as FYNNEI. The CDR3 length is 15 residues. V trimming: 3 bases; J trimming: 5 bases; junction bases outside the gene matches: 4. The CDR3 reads CASSETGGRNEKLFF. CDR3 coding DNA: TGTGCCAGCAGTGAGACAGGGGGGAGAAATGAAAAACTGTTTTTT.

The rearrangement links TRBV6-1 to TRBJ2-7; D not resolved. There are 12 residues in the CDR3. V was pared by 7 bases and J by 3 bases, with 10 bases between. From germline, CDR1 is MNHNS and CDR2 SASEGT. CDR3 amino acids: CASTRGLYEQYF. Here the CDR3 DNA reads TGTGCCAGCACGCGCGGCCTCTACGAGCAGTACTTC.

In DNA form, the CDR3 reads TGTGCCAGTAGTATAGAAGGGACAGCTTGGGACACTGAAGCTTTCTTT. Translating gives CASSIEGTAWDTEAFF. The chain links TRBV19 to TRBJ1-1; 7 bases are a match to TRBD1. V dropped 0 bases and J dropped 3; count of bases not matched to a gene: 7. The CDR3 extends over 16 amino acids. Germline loops: CDR1 LNHDA, CDR2 SQIVND (reference sequence).

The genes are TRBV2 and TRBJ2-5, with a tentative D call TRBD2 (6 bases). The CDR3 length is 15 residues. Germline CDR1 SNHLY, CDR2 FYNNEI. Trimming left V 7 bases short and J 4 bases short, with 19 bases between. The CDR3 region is CASTSQGDSSETQYF. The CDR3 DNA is TGTGCCAGCACCTCACAAGGGGACTCTTCAGAGACCCAGTACTTC. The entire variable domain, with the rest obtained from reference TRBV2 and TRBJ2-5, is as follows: EPEVTQTPSHQVTQMGQEVILRCVPISNHLYFYWYRQILGQKVEFLVSFYNNEISEKSEIFDDQFSVERPDGSNFTLKIRSTKLEDSAMYFCASTSQGDSSETQYFGPGTRLLVL.

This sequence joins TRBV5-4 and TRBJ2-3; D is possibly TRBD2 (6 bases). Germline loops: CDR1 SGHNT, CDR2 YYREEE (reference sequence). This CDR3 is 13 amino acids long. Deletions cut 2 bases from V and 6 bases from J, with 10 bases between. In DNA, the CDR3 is TGTGCCAGCAGCTTACTAGCTAGGGATACGCAGTATTTT. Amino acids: CASSLLARDTQYF.

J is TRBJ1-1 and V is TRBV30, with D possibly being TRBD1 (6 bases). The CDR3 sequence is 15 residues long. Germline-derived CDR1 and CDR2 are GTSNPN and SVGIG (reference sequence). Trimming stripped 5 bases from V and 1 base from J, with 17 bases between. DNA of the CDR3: TGTGCCTGGTTCTGGGACAACCCCCCGAACACTGAAGCTTTCTTT. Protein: CAWFWDNPPNTEAFF.

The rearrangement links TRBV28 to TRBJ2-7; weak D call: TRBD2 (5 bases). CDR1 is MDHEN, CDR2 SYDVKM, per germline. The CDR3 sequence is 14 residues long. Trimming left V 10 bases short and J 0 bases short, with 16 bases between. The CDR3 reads CATVLQRFSYEQYF. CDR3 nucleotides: TGTGCCACCGTCCTCCAGCGGTTCTCCTACGAGCAGTACTTC.

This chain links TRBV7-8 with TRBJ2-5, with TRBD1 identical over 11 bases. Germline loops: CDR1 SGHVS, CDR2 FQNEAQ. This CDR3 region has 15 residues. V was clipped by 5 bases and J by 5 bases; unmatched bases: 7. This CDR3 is CASSRSDRGLETQYF. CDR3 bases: TGTGCCAGCAGCCGGTCGGACAGGGGGCTGGAGACCCAGTACTTC. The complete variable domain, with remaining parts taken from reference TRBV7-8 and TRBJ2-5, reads GAGVSQSPRYKVAKRGQDVALRCDPISGHVSLFWYQQALGQGPEFLTYFQNEAQLDKSGLPSDRFFAERPEGSVSTLKIQRTQQEDSAVYLCASSRSDRGLETQYFGPGTRLLVL.

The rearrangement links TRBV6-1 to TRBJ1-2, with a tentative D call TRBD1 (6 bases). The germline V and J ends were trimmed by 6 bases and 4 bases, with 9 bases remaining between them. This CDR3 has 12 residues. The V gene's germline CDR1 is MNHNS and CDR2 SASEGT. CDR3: CASREGVYGYTF. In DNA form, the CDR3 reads TGTGCCAGCAGAGAGGGGGTCTATGGCTACACCTTC.

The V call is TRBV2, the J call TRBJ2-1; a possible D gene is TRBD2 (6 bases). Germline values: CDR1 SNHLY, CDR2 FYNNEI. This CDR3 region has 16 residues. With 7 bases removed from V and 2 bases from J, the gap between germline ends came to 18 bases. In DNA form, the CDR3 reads TGTGCCAGCACCTACACCGGGACTCCGGCCTACAATGAGCAGTTCTTC. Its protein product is CASTYTGTPAYNEQFF.

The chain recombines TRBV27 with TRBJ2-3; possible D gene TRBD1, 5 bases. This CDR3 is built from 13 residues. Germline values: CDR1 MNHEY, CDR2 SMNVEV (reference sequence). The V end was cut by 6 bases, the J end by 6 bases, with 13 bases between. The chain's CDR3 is CASRQGSWDTQYF. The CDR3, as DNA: TGTGCCAGCAGGCAGGGTTCGTGGGATACGCAGTATTTT.

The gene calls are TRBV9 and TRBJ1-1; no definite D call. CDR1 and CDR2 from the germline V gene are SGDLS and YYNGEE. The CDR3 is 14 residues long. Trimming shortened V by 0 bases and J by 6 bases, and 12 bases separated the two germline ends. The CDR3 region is CASSVDLVSPEAFF. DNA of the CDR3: TGTGCCAGCAGCGTAGATTTGGTAAGCCCTGAAGCTTTCTTT.

The CDR3 sequence: CASSPPPGLGGTQYF. CDR3 DNA: TGTGCCAGCAGCCCCCCTCCGGGCCTCGGGGGGACCCAGTACTTC. The chain recombines TRBV7-9 with TRBJ2-5; D may be TRBD2 (6 bases). Per germline, CDR1 SEHNR and CDR2 FQNEAQ (reference sequence). The CDR3 spans 15 residues. The V end was cut by 5 bases, the J end by 7 bases, with 20 bases between.